Following are 10 T cell receptor beta chains from one sample sequenced in a study. TCRdb called the RT-PCR reads again in MiXCR, with one record for every CDR3 protein. The sample has about 680,000 distinct CDR3 sequences; 12% to 15% are singletons. Sequencing was carried out using memory CD4+ T cells from blood. Receptors were obtained from a female donor in good health, serving as a healthy control.

About this clonotype itself: A clone one base away is much larger, so this may be a read error. The chain employs TRBV5-1 and TRBJ2-3; D is unclear. Germline V gives CDR1 SGHRS, CDR2 YFSETQ. The CDR3 sequence is 12 residues long. The CDR3 sequence: CASGPGTYTQYF. The DNA for the CDR3 is TGCGCCAGCGGGCCTGGCACATATACGCAGTATTTT.

This chain connects TRBV18 to TRBJ1-1; unclear D gene. The germline gives CDR1 KGHSH, CDR2 LQKENI. The CDR3 has 14 amino acids. V lost 0 bases, J lost 0 bases, and 5 bases lay in between. The CDR3 DNA follows: TGTGCCAGCTCACCACCGACCCTGAACACTGAAGCTTTCTTT. Its translation: CASSPPTLNTEAFF. The full variable domain, completed using reference TRBV18 and TRBJ1-1, is NAGVMQNPRHLVRRRGQEARLRCSPMKGHSHVYWYRQLPEEGLKFMVYLQKENIIDESGMPKERFSAEFPKEGPSILRIQQVVRGDSAAYFCASSPPTLNTEAFFGQGTRLTVV.

The gene calls are TRBV7-9 and TRBJ2-1; D might be TRBD1 (6 bases). The CDR3 spans 11 residues. Germline V lookup: CDR1 SEHNR, CDR2 FQNEAQ (reference sequence). Trimming cost V 4 bases and J 9 bases, with 7 bases left between them. CDR3 amino acids: CASSSGVEQFF. CDR3 in DNA: TGTGCCAGCAGCTCAGGGGTTGAGCAGTTCTTC.

The table lists this clonotype with a few counts. The chain joins TRBV3-1 to TRBJ2-7, with a possible D match to TRBD1 (5 bases). Trimming stripped 4 bases from V and 4 bases from J, with 14 bases between. In germline, CDR1 is LGHDT, CDR2 YNNKEL (reference sequence). This CDR3 comprises 14 residues. DNA for the CDR3: TGTGCCAGCAGCCCAAGCTATAGGGGATACGAGCAGTACTTC. It translates to CASSPSYRGYEQYF.

This clonotype was observed at least ten times. This chain joins TRBV5-1 and TRBJ2-3; 10 nucleotides align to TRBD2. The CDR3 spans 16 residues. Germline V lookup: CDR1 SGHRS, CDR2 YFSETQ. V was pared by 0 bases and J by 5 bases, with 6 bases of the junction left unmatched. The chain's CDR3 is CASSLGISGRRDTQYF. In DNA form, the CDR3 reads TGCGCCAGCAGCTTGGGGATTAGCGGGAGGAGAGATACGCAGTATTTT.

The rearrangement uses TRBV5-1 and TRBJ2-7; 11 nucleotides match TRBD1. CDR1 and CDR2 (germline): SGHRS, YFSETQ. The length of the CDR3 is 15 residues. V was clipped by 0 bases and J by 3 bases; unmatched bases: 2. CDR3 protein: CASSLVDRGHYEQYF. CDR3 bases: TGCGCCAGCAGCTTGGTGGACAGGGGGCACTACGAGCAGTACTTC.

A few counts support this clonotype. The chain recombines TRBV7-2 with TRBJ2-1, with D possibly matching TRBD2 (6 bases). V lost 5 bases to trimming and J lost 8 bases, with 16 bases between them. The CDR3 totals 14 residues. Germline loops: CDR1 SGHTA, CDR2 FQGNSA. This chain's CDR3 is CASSRAASAYEQFF. As DNA, the CDR3 is TGTGCCAGCAGCCGAGCGGCTAGCGCTTATGAGCAGTTCTTC.

The chain links TRBV7-2 to TRBJ1-1; D is ambiguous. With 3 bases removed from V and 6 bases from J, the gap between germline ends came to 20 bases. CDR3 size: 16 residues. The germline gives CDR1 SGHTA, CDR2 FQGNSA. CDR3 sequence: CASSLDRPLDGAEAFF. The CDR3 region has the DNA TGTGCCAGCAGCTTGGATCGGCCTTTGGACGGGGCTGAAGCTTTCTTT. Full variable domain (outside the CDR3, taken from reference TRBV7-2 and TRBJ1-1): GAGVSQSPSNKVTEKGKDVELRCDPISGHTALYWYRQSLGQGLEFLIYFQGNSAPDKSGLPSDRFSAERTGGSVSTLTIQRTQQEDSAVYLCASSLDRPLDGAEAFFGQGTRLTVV.

The chain joins TRBV5-1 to TRBJ2-2, with D possibly TRBD1 on 6 matching bases. Germline CDR1 and CDR2: SGHRS and YFSETQ. The CDR3 runs 17 residues. The V end was cut by 3 bases, the J end by 7 bases, with 22 bases between. CDR3 DNA sequence: TGCGCCAGCAGCTCGAGACCAGATCAGGGGTTCGGCGGGGAGCTGTTTTTT. This sequence encodes CASSSRPDQGFGGELFF.

This clonotype was recorded a few times. This sequence joins TRBV20-1 and TRBJ2-2; D unresolved. The CDR3 totals 13 residues. Trimming took off 3 bases at V and 1 base at J, with 6 bases between the two ends. The germline V gene encodes CDR1 DFQATT and CDR2 SNEGSKA (reference sequence). CDR3 DNA: TGCAGTGCTAGCACTGGGAACACCGGGGAGCTGTTTTTT. This sequence encodes CSASTGNTGELFF.